Below, 14 T cell receptor beta chains from the same sample are listed, as sequenced in a study of tumor-infiltrating lymphocytes in primary liver carcinoma. The roughly 17-31 mg bulk tissue piece was not sorted before simultaneous RNA and DNA extraction. Synthesis of TCR beta cDNA was carried out from about 0.55 ug total RNA with a constant-region primer. Libraries covering TCR beta were generated through three nested multiplex PCR rounds (using a slightly modified ARM-PCR). Use of TRBV1-TRBV30 forward primers with a C-beta reverse primer characterized the first two PCR rounds, which lasted 10 cycles each. TCRdb processed the multiplex PCR reads anew with MiXCR; each CDR3 protein has one entry. This table holds more than 95,000 distinct CDR3 sequences, 60% to 75% found once. Sequenced sample: liver tumor tissue from sampling region 3. As for subset: tumor region T3, left-lateral pole. The receptors derive from a woman aged 60-70 years with primary liver carcinoma and hepatitis B virus infection.

Concerning this clonotype itself: A much larger clone lies one base from this, so it may be a read error. The chain has TRBV6-6 and TRBJ2-2; 7 bases agree with TRBD1. There are 17 residues in the CDR3. The germline CDR1 and CDR2 sequences are MNHNY and SVGAGI (reference sequence). The CDR3 here is CASSYSRGRTKTGELFF. CDR3 bases: TGTGCCAGCAGTTACTCTAGGGGGCGGACGAAGACCGGGGAGCTGTTTTTT.

Concerning this clonotype: Its ends do not fully match the called genes, so a read error is possible. The V call is TRBV7-8, the J call TRBJ1-3; D unresolved. Germline loops: CDR1 SGHVS, CDR2 FQNEAQ. This CDR3 contains 13 residues. This CDR3 is CASNSQAGNTIYF. The CDR3, as DNA: TGTGCCAGCAACTCTCAGGCTGGAAACACCATATATTTC. Combining the CDR3 with reference TRBV7-8 and TRBJ1-3 gives the whole variable domain GAGVSQSPRYKVAKRGQDVALRCDPISGHVSLFWYQQALGQGPEFLTYFQNEAQLDKSGLPSDRFFAERPEGSVSTLKIQRTQQEDSAVYLCASNSQAGNTIYFGEGSWLTVV.

This clonotype was seen ten or more times. The chain has TRBV14 and TRBJ1-5, with D unclear. CDR3 length: 16 amino acids. The V gene lost 8 bases and the J gene lost 1 base, with 18 bases spanning the gap. In germline, CDR1 is SGHDN, CDR2 FVKESK. The CDR3 reads CASGSGKGTSNQPQHF. CDR3 nucleotides: TGTGCCAGCGGATCCGGGAAGGGTACCAGCAATCAGCCCCAGCATTTT.

With respect to this clonotype: With a much larger clone just one base away, this may be a read error. This chain links TRBV5-1 with TRBJ2-6; D may be TRBD1 or TRBD2 (5 bases each). The CDR3 consists of 16 residues. Germline CDR1 is SGHRS and CDR2 is YFSETQ. The CDR3 region is CANSLGDGAGANVLTF. CDR3 DNA: TGCGCCAACAGCTTGGGGGACGGGGCTGGGGCCAACGTCCTGACTTTC.

On this clonotype itself: One junction end disagrees with the germline gene, perhaps due to a read error. The gene calls are TRBV6-4 and TRBJ2-3; D may be TRBD2 (5 bases). Germline CDR1 MRHNA, CDR2 SNTAGT. This CDR3 region has 14 residues. The chain's CDR3 is CASSISAEADTRYF. CDR3 sequence (DNA): TGTGCCAGCTCTATCTCCGCGGAGGCAGATACGCGGTATTTT.

This clonotype was detected ten times or more. V is TRBV6-6 and J is TRBJ1-2; D call uncertain. V dropped 3 bases and J dropped 3 bases, with 8 bases sitting between them. The CDR3 is 13 amino acids. Germline assignment: CDR1 MNHNY and CDR2 SVGAGI (reference sequence). The CDR3 region is CASSYDRDYGYTF. CDR3 nucleotide sequence: TGTGCCAGCAGTTATGACCGAGACTATGGCTACACCTTC.

This clonotype is a singleton in its sample. A read error may produce the germline difference seen at one junction end. The chain carries TRBV5-5 and TRBJ2-2, with D unclear. The CDR3 runs to 16 residues. The germline V gene encodes CDR1 SGHKS and CDR2 YYEKEE (reference sequence). This chain's CDR3 is CASSCSGGSNTRELFF. CDR3 nucleotide sequence: TGTGCCAGCAGCTGTTCGGGTGGCTCGAACACCAGGGAGCTGTTTTTT.

This clonotype showed up many times. The V and J genes are TRBV5-6 and TRBJ2-7; D assignment may be TRBD1 or TRBD2 (5 bases each). The CDR3 contains 14 residues. The V end was cut by 4 bases, the J end by 2 bases, with 13 bases between. Germline V CDR1 and CDR2: SGHDT, YYEEEE. CDR3 coding DNA: TGTGCCAGCAGCCTGACCGGGACCCCCTACGAGCAGTACTTC. Translation gives CASSLTGTPYEQYF.

This clonotype is medium-sized within its sample. The genes are TRBV11-3 and TRBJ2-3; D call uncertain. The germline V and J ends were trimmed by 5 bases and 3 bases, with 6 bases remaining between them. The CDR3 has 12 amino acids. Germline V CDR1 and CDR2: SGHNT, YENEEA. As DNA, the CDR3 is TGTGCCAGCAGCACACGAACAGATACGCAGTATTTT. Its protein product is CASSTRTDTQYF. The full variable domain, its missing parts supplied by reference TRBV11-3 and TRBJ2-3, is EAGVVQSPRYKIIEKKQPVAFWCNPISGHNTLYWYLQNLGQGPELLIRYENEEAVDDSQLPKDRFSAERLKGVDSTLKIQPAELGDSAVYLCASSTRTDTQYFGPGTRLTVL.

This clonotype was counted many times. This chain uses TRBV11-3 with TRBJ2-5, with 8 bases lining up with TRBD1. V dropped 5 bases and J dropped 4; count of bases not matched to a gene: 9. This CDR3 region has 15 residues. CDR1 SGHNT and CDR2 YENEEA come from the germline V gene. In nucleotides, the CDR3 is TGTGCCAGCAGCGAAACCGGGACAGGCAGAGAGACCCAGTACTTC. Translation: CASSETGTGRETQYF.

The chain uses TRBV30 and TRBJ2-3; D is perhaps TRBD1 (5 bases). Trimming pared 2 bases from V and 4 bases from J, leaving 13 bases between. Germline lookup yields CDR1 GTSNPN and CDR2 SVGIG (reference sequence). The CDR3 is made up of 14 amino acids. The CDR3 nucleotides are TGTGCCTGGAGTAAGGGGCTCAGGGCAGATACGCAGTATTTT. It encodes CAWSKGLRADTQYF.

The rearrangement joins TRBV28 to TRBJ2-5, with 15 bases that match TRBD2. Losses at the gene ends were 5 bases for V and 8 bases for J; bases not matched to a gene: 9. Germline-derived CDR1 and CDR2 are MDHEN and SYDVKM. The CDR3 extends over 16 amino acids. CDR3 nucleotides: TGTGCCAGCAGTCGAGGACTAGCGGGAGGGTCGCGTACCCAGTACTTC. This sequence encodes CASSRGLAGGSRTQYF. The variable domain in full, completed from reference TRBV28 and TRBJ2-5, reads DVKVTQSSRYLVKRTGEKVFLECVQDMDHENMFWYRQDPGLGLRLIYFSYDVKMKEKGDIPEGYSVSREKKERFSLILESASTNQTSMYLCASSRGLAGGSRTQYFGPGTRLLVL.

The chain couples TRBV11-2 to TRBJ1-2; tentative D call: TRBD1 (6 bases). Deletions cut 5 bases from V and 5 bases from J, with 21 bases between. This CDR3 is built from 16 residues. Germline V lookup: CDR1 SGHAT, CDR2 FQNNGV. In nucleotides, the CDR3 is TGTGCCAGCAGCCTCGGGACACAGGAGGAGTTATATGGCTACACCTTC. Amino acids: CASSLGTQEELYGYTF.

The sample holds one count of this clonotype. The junction and the germline gene differ at one end; a read error may be behind it. The chain joins TRBV11-2 to TRBJ1-1; the D gene is possibly TRBD1 (5 bases). The CDR3 is made up of 15 amino acids. From germline, CDR1 is SGHAT and CDR2 FQNNGV. DNA of the CDR3: TGTGCCAGCAGCTTAGGGGGCGGGATAAACACTGAAACTTTCTTT. This translates into CASSLGGGINTETFF.